Listed here are 12 T cell receptor beta chains from one sample, sequenced in a study of blood T cell repertoires in COVID-19. Sequencing was performed with immunoSEQ multiplex PCR; in TCRdb, only in-frame clones are kept and a portion is missing. The table includes around 100,000 clones, roughly 86% detected once. Sequenced: peripheral blood. All receptors derive from a man aged 40-55 years with acute or convalescent COVID-19.

The rearrangement uses TRBV4-1 and TRBJ2-1; the match to TRBD2 covers 8 bases. Germline loops: CDR1 MGHRA, CDR2 YSYEKL. The CDR3 consists of 17 residues. J gave up 7 bases and V 4 bases, and 15 bases lay outside the gene matches. CDR3 nucleotide sequence: TGCGCCAGCAGCCCTAAGAGGGAAGCGGGAGTACGGAATGAGCAGTTCTTC. It encodes CASSPKREAGVRNEQFF.

The chain links TRBV12-3 or TRBV12-4 to TRBJ1-2; TRBD1 is a possible D gene (6 bases). The V end was cut by 3 bases, the J end by 3 bases, with 8 bases between. CDR3 length equals 13 residues. The CDR3 coding sequence is TGTGCCAGCAGTTTTGAGGGGGACTATGGCTACACCTTC. Protein sequence: CASSFEGDYGYTF.

The chain is built from TRBV3-1 (or the pseudogene TRBV3-2) and TRBJ1-1; the match to TRBD1 covers 8 bases. The CDR3 is made up of 14 amino acids. The V gene end was trimmed by 5 bases and the J gene end by 0 bases; junction bases not matched to a gene: 2. The germline V gene has CDR1 LGHDT and CDR2 YNNKEL (reference sequence). The CDR3 is CASSKQGVNTEAFF. DNA of the CDR3: TGTGCCAGCAGCAAACAGGGGGTGAACACTGAAGCTTTCTTT.

The J gene is TRBJ1-1, the V gene TRBV19; D gene uncertain. The length of the CDR3 is 14 residues. The V gene's germline CDR1 is LNHDA and CDR2 SQIVND (reference sequence). Trimming cost V 1 base and J 1 base, with 7 bases left between them. CDR3: CASSIVTQNTEAFF. CDR3 nucleotides: TGTGCCAGTAGTATAGTAACACAGAACACTGAAGCTTTCTTT.

This chain joins TRBV5-5 and TRBJ2-6, with D possibly TRBD1 on 5 matching bases. The CDR3 spans 16 residues. Trimming took off 4 bases at V and 0 bases at J, with 11 bases between the two ends. The germline gives CDR1 SGHKS, CDR2 YYEKEE (reference sequence). For the CDR3, the DNA is TGTGCCAGCAGCCTGACAGCCAGCTCTGGGGCCAACGTCCTGACTTTC. It yields the protein CASSLTASSGANVLTF.

The rearrangement links TRBV19 to TRBJ1-5; D remains unclear. This CDR3 comprises 15 residues. V lost 5 bases and J lost 0, with 11 bases in between. Germline assignment: CDR1 LNHDA and CDR2 SQIVND (reference sequence). CDR3 DNA sequence: TGTGCCAGTAGTCCAACAAGAAATAGCAATCAGCCCCAGCATTTT. This encodes CASSPTRNSNQPQHF.

The genes are TRBV2 and TRBJ1-1; D is undetermined. The germline V gene encodes CDR1 SNHLY and CDR2 FYNNEI. Trimming took off 11 bases at V and 5 bases at J, with 9 bases between the two ends. This CDR3 is built from 10 residues. The CDR3 DNA follows: TGTGCCTGGGGAGGGACTGAAGCTTTCTTT. Amino acid sequence: CAWGGTEAFF.

This sequence joins TRBV10-3 and TRBJ2-2, with no clear D. The germline V gene has CDR1 ENHRY and CDR2 SYGVKD. V shed 8 bases and J shed 3 bases, with 16 bases lying between them. This CDR3 is 15 amino acids long. The CDR3 reads CAIGGGQDDTGELFF. The DNA of the CDR3 is TGTGCCATCGGTGGTGGCCAGGATGACACCGGGGAGCTGTTTTTT.

The rearrangement uses TRBV2 and TRBJ2-3; D might be TRBD2 (6 bases). The CDR3 spans 15 residues. Germline CDR1 is SNHLY and CDR2 is FYNNEI. V gave up 3 bases and J gave up 3 bases, with 13 bases separating them. DNA of the CDR3: TGTGCCAGCAGTGATATCGGCGGGACGACAGATACGCAGTATTTT. As protein: CASSDIGGTTDTQYF.

This clone came up a few times. This chain uses TRBV30 with TRBJ2-5; tentative D call: TRBD2 (6 bases). This CDR3 region has 12 residues. Trimming stripped 4 bases from V and 4 bases from J, with 10 bases between. CDR1 and CDR2 (germline): GTSNPN, SVGIG (reference sequence). CDR3 in DNA: TGTGCCTGGAATTTGGGGGGAGAGACCCAGTACTTC. Encoded protein: CAWNLGGETQYF.

This clone occurred a few times. This rearrangement joins TRBV4-1 to TRBJ1-2, with 9 bases lining up with TRBD1. The CDR3 is made up of 13 amino acids. The junction had 2 bases not matched to a gene; V was cut back by 3 bases and J by 6 bases. CDR1 and CDR2 (germline): MGHRA, YSYEKL. The CDR3 protein is CASSQTGGNGYTF. Here the CDR3 DNA reads TGCGCCAGCAGCCAGACAGGGGGGAATGGCTACACCTTC.

The chain links TRBV29-1 to TRBJ2-7; 8 bases agree with TRBD1. V lost 7 bases, J lost 4 bases, and 12 bases stayed unmatched. This CDR3 comprises 14 residues. Germline V gene sequence: CDR1 SQVTM, CDR2 ANQGSEA. As DNA, the CDR3 is TGCAGCGCCGTTGACCGGGACAGGAGTTACGAGCAGTACTTC. It codes for CSAVDRDRSYEQYF.